Below are 11 T cell receptor beta chains sequenced from a single sample in a study of metastatic and nonmetastatic thyroid tumors. Not a single patient had been given any form of treatment at any point before undergoing thyroid surgery. From the PCR reads, TCRdb re-called clones with MiXCR. The sample shows fewer than 40,000 clones, 25% to 30% of them seen only once. Sample: blood. The receptors shown here come from a female donor with papillary thyroid cancer or a benign thyroid nodule (not recorded which). Some clones in this sample may be carry-over from other donors' samples.

V gene TRBV3-1 combines with J gene TRBJ2-7; D is uncertain. CDR1 is LGHDT and CDR2 is YNNKEL in the germline V gene (reference sequence). CDR3 length: 13 amino acids. The V end was cut by 6 bases, the J end by 2 bases, with 11 bases between. CDR3 protein: CASRSDETYEQYF. The CDR3 DNA sequence: TGTGCCAGCAGGTCGGACGAAACCTACGAGCAGTACTTC.

The rearrangement links TRBV6-2 or TRBV6-3 to TRBJ2-5; 8 bases agree with TRBD2. The CDR3 runs to 16 residues. Per the germline V gene, CDR1 is MNHEY and CDR2 is SVGEGT. The CDR3: CARSYSREDPLKTQYF. DNA of the CDR3: TGTGCAAGAAGTTACTCGCGGGAGGACCCCTTAAAGACCCAGTACTTC.

This clone has only a few counts. The gene calls are TRBV6-6 and TRBJ2-7; D gene ambiguous. CDR3 length: 14 amino acids. Trimming pared 2 bases from V and 3 bases from J, leaving 11 bases between. Germline CDR1 reads MNHNY; CDR2 reads SVGAGI (reference sequence). The DNA of the CDR3 is TGTGCCAGCAGTTACGCTCGCCAGAACTACGAGCAGTACTTC. Protein: CASSYARQNYEQYF.

This clone was detected ten times or more. This sequence joins TRBV7-3 and TRBJ2-2, with 7 bases fitting TRBD2. The J segment lost 8 bases and the V segment lost 5 bases, leaving 11 bases of the junction unmatched. Germline V gene sequence: CDR1 SGHTA, CDR2 FQGTGA. There are 15 residues in the CDR3. The chain's CDR3 is CASSQGSGTGGELFF. The CDR3 DNA is TGTGCCAGCAGCCAAGGGAGCGGGACGGGGGGGGAGCTGTTTTTT.

This clone was counted many times. The chain uses TRBV10-2 and TRBJ1-4; D unclear. Trimming shortened V by 0 bases and J by 7 bases, and 12 bases separated the two germline ends. The CDR3 consists of 15 residues. Germline-derived CDR1 and CDR2 are WSHSY and SAAADI. CDR3 in amino acids: CASSESEGRSEKLFF. The CDR3 DNA follows: TGCGCCAGCAGTGAGTCGGAAGGGCGGAGTGAAAAACTGTTTTTT.

V gene TRBV18 combines with J gene TRBJ1-4; tentative D call: TRBD1 (6 bases). Between the trimmed V and J ends, which lost 5 bases and 1 base, there was a span of 8 bases. The CDR3 extends over 14 amino acids. The germline V gene has CDR1 KGHSH and CDR2 LQKENI. The CDR3 sequence: CASSSQGTNEKLFF. The CDR3 DNA reads as TGTGCCAGCTCATCACAGGGAACTAATGAAAAACTGTTTTTT.

This clone has just a few counts. V gene TRBV15 combines with J gene TRBJ1-1, with D uncertain. CDR1 and CDR2 from the germline V gene are LNHNV and YYDKDF (reference sequence). V lost 0 bases and J 14 bases, leaving 19 bases between the germline ends. This CDR3 has 14 residues. The CDR3 spells CATSRDSAATESFF. The CDR3 region has the DNA TGTGCCACCAGCAGAGATTCGGCAGCCACTGAATCATTCTTT. Full variable domain (outside the CDR3, taken from reference TRBV15 and TRBJ1-1): DAMVIQNPRYQVTQFGKPVTLSCSQTLNHNVMYWYQQKSSQAPKLLFHYYDKDFNNEADTPDNFQSRRPNTSFCFLDIRSPGLGDTAMYLCATSRDSAATESFFGQGTRLTVV.

This clone was counted many times. V is TRBV11-2 and J is TRBJ2-3; the match to TRBD2 covers 11 bases. This CDR3 region has 17 residues. Germline trimming cut 0 bases from V and 8 bases from J; bases unmatched to any gene: 10. The V gene's germline CDR1 is SGHAT and CDR2 FQNNGV. In DNA form, the CDR3 reads TGTGCCAGCAGCTTAGAGGCCCCTACTAGCGGGAGACCTACGCAGTATTTT. Protein: CASSLEAPTSGRPTQYF.

In its sample, this clone was seen many times. The chain combines TRBV9 with TRBJ2-1; TRBD2 matches at 8 bases. The trim removed 3 bases at V and 1 base at J, leaving 3 bases unmatched. Germline V gene lookup returns CDR1 SGDLS and CDR2 YYNGEE. This CDR3 contains 15 residues. The CDR3 sequence is CASSGLATSYNEQFF. CDR3 coding DNA: TGTGCCAGCAGCGGACTAGCGACTTCCTACAATGAGCAGTTCTTC.

This sequence joins TRBV2 and TRBJ2-3; D not certain. The germline V gene encodes CDR1 SNHLY and CDR2 FYNNEI. V was shortened by 6 bases and J by 2 bases, with 12 bases between the two germline ends. This CDR3 has 14 residues. The CDR3 DNA follows: TGTGCCAGCAGGGCCTACTTAGCCACAGATACGCAGTATTTT. The encoded protein is CASRAYLATDTQYF.

Regarding this clone: A junction end diverges from the germline sequence, so it may reflect a read error. The chain joins TRBV6-5 to TRBJ2-6; perhaps TRBD1 as D (5 bases). Germline CDR1 MNHEY, CDR2 SVGAGI. The CDR3 loop spans 17 amino acids. The CDR3 here is CSSSYSRTLTGANVLTF. The CDR3 DNA follows: TGTTCCAGCAGTTACTCGAGGACACTCACTGGGGCCAACGTCCTGACTTTC.